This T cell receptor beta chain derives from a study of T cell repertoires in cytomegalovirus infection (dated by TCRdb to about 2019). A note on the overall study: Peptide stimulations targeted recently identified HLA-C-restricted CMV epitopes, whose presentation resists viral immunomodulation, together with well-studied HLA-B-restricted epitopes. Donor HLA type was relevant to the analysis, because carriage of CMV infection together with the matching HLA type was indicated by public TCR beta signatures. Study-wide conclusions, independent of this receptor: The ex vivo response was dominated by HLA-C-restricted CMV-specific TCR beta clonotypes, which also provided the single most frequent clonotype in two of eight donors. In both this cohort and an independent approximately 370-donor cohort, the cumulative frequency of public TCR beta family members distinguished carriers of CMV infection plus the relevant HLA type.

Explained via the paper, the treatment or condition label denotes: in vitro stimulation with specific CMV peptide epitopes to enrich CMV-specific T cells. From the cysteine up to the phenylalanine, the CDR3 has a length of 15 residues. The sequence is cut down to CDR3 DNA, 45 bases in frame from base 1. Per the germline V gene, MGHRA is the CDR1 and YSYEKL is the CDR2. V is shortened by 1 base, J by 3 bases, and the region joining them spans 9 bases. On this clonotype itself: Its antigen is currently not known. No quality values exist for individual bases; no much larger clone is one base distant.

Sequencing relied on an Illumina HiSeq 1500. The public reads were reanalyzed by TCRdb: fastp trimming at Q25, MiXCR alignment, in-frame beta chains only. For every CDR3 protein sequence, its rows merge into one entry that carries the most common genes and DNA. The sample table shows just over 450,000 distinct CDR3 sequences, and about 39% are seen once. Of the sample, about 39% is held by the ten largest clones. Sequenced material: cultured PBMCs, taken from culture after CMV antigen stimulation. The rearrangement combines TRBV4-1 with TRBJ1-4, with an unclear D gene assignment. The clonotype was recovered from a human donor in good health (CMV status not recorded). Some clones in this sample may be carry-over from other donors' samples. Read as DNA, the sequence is TGCGCCAGCAGCCAAGGCCCGGGCCCTAATGAAAAACTGTTTTTT. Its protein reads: CASSQGPGPNEKLFF.